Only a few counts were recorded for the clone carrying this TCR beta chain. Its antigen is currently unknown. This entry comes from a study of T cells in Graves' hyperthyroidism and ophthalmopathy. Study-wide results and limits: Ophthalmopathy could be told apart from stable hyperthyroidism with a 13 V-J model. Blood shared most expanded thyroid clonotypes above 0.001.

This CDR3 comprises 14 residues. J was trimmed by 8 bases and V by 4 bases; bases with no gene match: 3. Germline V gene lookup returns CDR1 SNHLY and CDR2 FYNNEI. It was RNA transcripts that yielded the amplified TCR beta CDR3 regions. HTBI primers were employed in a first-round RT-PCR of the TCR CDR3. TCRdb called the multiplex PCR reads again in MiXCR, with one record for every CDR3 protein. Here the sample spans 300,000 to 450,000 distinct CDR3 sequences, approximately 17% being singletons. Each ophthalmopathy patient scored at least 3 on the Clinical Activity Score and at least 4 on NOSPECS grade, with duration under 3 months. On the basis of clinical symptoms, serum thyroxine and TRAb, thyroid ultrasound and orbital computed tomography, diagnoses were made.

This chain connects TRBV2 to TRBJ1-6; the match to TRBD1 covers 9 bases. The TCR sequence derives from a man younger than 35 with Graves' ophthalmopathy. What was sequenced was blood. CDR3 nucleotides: TGTGCCAGCAGTGTCGGGACAGGGTATTCACCCCTCCACTTT. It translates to CASSVGTGYSPLHF. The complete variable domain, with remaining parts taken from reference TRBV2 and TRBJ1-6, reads EPEVTQTPSHQVTQMGQEVILRCVPISNHLYFYWYRQILGQKVEFLVSFYNNEISEKSEIFDDQFSVERPDGSNFTLKIRSTKLEDSAMYFCASSVGTGYSPLHFGNGTRLTVT.